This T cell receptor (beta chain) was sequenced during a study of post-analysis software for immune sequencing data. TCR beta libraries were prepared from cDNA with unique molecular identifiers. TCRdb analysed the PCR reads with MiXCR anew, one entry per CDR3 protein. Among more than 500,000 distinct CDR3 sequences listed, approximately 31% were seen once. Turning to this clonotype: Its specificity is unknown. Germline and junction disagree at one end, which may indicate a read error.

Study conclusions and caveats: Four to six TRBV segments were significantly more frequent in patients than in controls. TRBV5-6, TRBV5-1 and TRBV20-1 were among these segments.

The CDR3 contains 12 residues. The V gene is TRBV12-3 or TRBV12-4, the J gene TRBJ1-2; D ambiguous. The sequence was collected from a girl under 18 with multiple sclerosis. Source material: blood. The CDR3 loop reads CANSLDFYGYTF. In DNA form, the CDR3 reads TGTGCCAACAGTTTAGACTTCTATGGCTACACCTTC.